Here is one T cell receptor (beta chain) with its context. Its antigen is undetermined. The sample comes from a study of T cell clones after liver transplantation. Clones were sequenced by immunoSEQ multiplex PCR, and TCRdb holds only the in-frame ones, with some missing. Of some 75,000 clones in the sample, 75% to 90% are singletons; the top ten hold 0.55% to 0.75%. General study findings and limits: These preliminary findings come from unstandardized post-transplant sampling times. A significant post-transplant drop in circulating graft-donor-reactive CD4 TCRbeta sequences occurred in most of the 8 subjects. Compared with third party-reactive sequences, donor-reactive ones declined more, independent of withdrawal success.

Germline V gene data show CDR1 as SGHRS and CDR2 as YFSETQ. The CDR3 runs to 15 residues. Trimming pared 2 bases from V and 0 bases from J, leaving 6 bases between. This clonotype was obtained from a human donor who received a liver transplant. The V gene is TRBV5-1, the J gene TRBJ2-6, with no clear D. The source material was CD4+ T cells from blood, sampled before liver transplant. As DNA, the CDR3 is TGCGCCAGCAGCTTCGTGGACTCTGGGGCCAACGTCCTGACTTTC. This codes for CASSFVDSGANVLTF.